The T cell receptor beta chain under discussion was sequenced for a study of blood T cells in healthy people across ages. Study results and limitations: The fall in TCR beta diversity per million T cells was roughly linear with age.

This clonotype was detected a few times. As yet, its antigen is unknown. The second PCR ran 7 to 11 cycles with a sample-barcoded 5' primer and J-beta primers. A template-switch adaptor with 12 random nucleotides tagged each cDNA molecule. There were at least 3 million CDR3-containing paired-end reads obtained from each sample. TCRdb independently ran MiXCR on the 5' RACE reads; one entry per CDR3 protein. The sample lists more than 1.4 million distinct CDR3 sequences, 42% occurring once. V dropped 0 bases and J dropped 7 bases, with 18 bases sitting between them. CDR1 and CDR2 (germline): SGHDN, FVKESK. The CDR3 runs 17 residues.

Sequencing was carried out using blood. The chain couples TRBV14 to TRBJ2-2; D possibly corresponds to TRBD2 (6 bases). This clonotype was obtained from a woman aged 18-29 years in good health. As DNA, the CDR3 is TGTGCCAGCAGCCAAGATGGGGAGGCCGGTCTTGTCGGGGAGCTGTTTTTT. Translation gives CASSQDGEAGLVGELFF.